The 16 T cell receptor beta chains reported below all come from one sample, sequenced in a study of shared clonotypes between healthy human individuals. Terminally differentiated effector memory CD45RA+ cells were excluded by CCR7 positive selection of CD45RO-negative cells. This table comes from immunoSEQ multiplex PCR, and its TCRdb copy is limited to in-frame clones, with some not included. The table lists hundreds of thousands of clones, around 96% of them singletons. Input material: naive CD8+ T cells sorted from blood. These receptor sequences come from a man younger than 40 in good health.

The gene calls are TRBV27 and TRBJ2-2, with a possible D match to TRBD1 (6 bases). The length of the CDR3 is 14 residues. Trimming took 3 bases from V and 3 from J, leaving 8 bases between them. Germline V gene data show CDR1 as MNHEY and CDR2 as SMNVEV (reference sequence). The CDR3 spells CASSFQGYTGELFF. The CDR3 bases are TGTGCCAGCAGTTTTCAGGGGTACACCGGGGAGCTGTTTTTT.

This chain links TRBV11-2 with TRBJ1-1; 7 bases are shared with TRBD1. The CDR3 sequence is 14 residues long. The J segment lost 5 bases and the V segment lost 5 bases, leaving 8 bases of the junction unmatched. Germline lookup yields CDR1 SGHAT and CDR2 FQNNGV. CDR3 protein: CASSRRQGRTEAFF. The CDR3 nucleotides are TGTGCCAGCAGCCGCCGACAGGGTCGTACTGAAGCTTTCTTT.

V gene TRBV5-5 combines with J gene TRBJ1-2; TRBD1 might be the D (6 bases). V was pared by 4 bases and J by 12 bases, with 16 bases between. Germline-derived CDR1 and CDR2 are SGHKS and YYEKEE (reference sequence). This CDR3 is built from 12 residues. CDR3 region: CASSRTQGFDTF. CDR3 bases: TGTGCCAGCAGCCGGACACAGGGATTTGACACCTTC.

This clone was detected only once. In nucleotides, the CDR3 is TGTGCCAGCAGCTTAGATTTTTGGGCGCAGTCCCCGACGAACACTGAAGCTTTCTTT. This sequence encodes CASSLDFWAQSPTNTEAFF. The chain combines TRBV11-2 with TRBJ1-1; D is undetermined. Deletions cut 0 bases from V and 1 base from J, with 21 bases between. The CDR3 loop spans 19 amino acids. Germline CDR1 reads SGHAT; CDR2 reads FQNNGV.

V and J are TRBV7-2 and TRBJ2-1; no reliable D call. The ends were cut back, 1 base at V and 8 bases at J, with 9 bases in the middle. The germline V gene has CDR1 SGHTA and CDR2 FQGNSA. CDR3 length: 13 amino acids. DNA for the CDR3: TGTGCCAGCAGCTTAGGTGTCATGGATGAGCAGTTCTTC. Translating gives CASSLGVMDEQFF.

In nucleotides, the CDR3 is TGTGCCAGCAGCTTCTTTAGCACAGATACGCAGTATTTT. Translation gives CASSFFSTDTQYF. V usage is TRBV7-2 and J usage is TRBJ2-3; D call uncertain. This CDR3 region has 13 residues. Germline lookup yields CDR1 SGHTA and CDR2 FQGNSA. V shed 3 bases and J shed 0 bases, with 4 bases lying between them.

The chain recombines TRBV29-1 with TRBJ2-1; D possibly matches TRBD1 or TRBD2 (5 bases each). CDR1 and CDR2 from the germline V gene are SQVTM and ANQGSEA. Trimming took off 0 bases at V and 3 bases at J, with 12 bases between the two ends. The CDR3 is 15 residues long. The CDR3 sequence is CSVEERGSSYNEQFF. The CDR3, as DNA: TGCAGCGTTGAAGAGAGGGGTTCTAGCTACAATGAGCAGTTCTTC.

This clone has a single count. V usage is TRBV27 and J usage is TRBJ2-7, with a possible D match to TRBD2 (5 bases). The V gene's germline CDR1 is MNHEY and CDR2 SMNVEV (reference sequence). Trimming shortened V by 2 bases and J by 0 bases, and 11 bases separated the two germline ends. The CDR3 is 15 amino acids. This chain's CDR3 is CASSLVGSISYEQYF. The CDR3 DNA sequence: TGTGCCAGCAGTTTAGTAGGGAGTATCTCCTACGAGCAGTACTTC.

The CDR3 is CASSDETGGEEATDTQYF. The DNA of the CDR3 is TGTGCCAGCAGTGACGAGACAGGGGGTGAGGAGGCCACAGATACGCAGTATTTT. The chain employs TRBV25-1 and TRBJ2-3; the match to TRBD1 covers 9 bases. Germline V gene sequence: CDR1 MGHDK, CDR2 SYGVNS. This CDR3 is 18 amino acids long. V lost 3 bases to trimming and J lost 2 bases; unmatched junction nucleotides: 12.

The chain combines TRBV21-1 with TRBJ1-5; the table's D gene call, TRBD1, was not cross checked with the DNA. TRBV21-1 is termed a pseudogene. There are 14 residues in the CDR3. For the CDR3, the DNA is TGTGCCAGCGTGGCTTCGTATAGCAATCAGCCCCAGCATTTT. As protein: CASVASYSNQPQHF.

The chain links TRBV7-3 to TRBJ2-7; a possible D gene is TRBD1 (6 bases). CDR1 and CDR2 from the germline V gene are SGHTA and FQGTGA. This CDR3 is built from 13 residues. V was pared by 3 bases and J by 6 bases, with 12 bases between. The CDR3 sequence is CASSFEGGCEQYF. The CDR3 DNA reads TGTGCCAGCAGCTTTGAAGGGGGTTGCGAGCAGTACTTC.

This chain joins TRBV19 and TRBJ2-7; 12 nucleotides align to TRBD2. The CDR3 contains 14 residues. V was clipped by 8 bases and J by 4 bases; unmatched bases: 6. Germline V gene sequence: CDR1 LNHDA, CDR2 SQIVND (reference sequence). CDR3 protein: CASSLAGGPYEQYF. CDR3 bases: TGTGCCAGTTCGCTAGCGGGAGGGCCGTACGAGCAGTACTTC.

The chain carries TRBV7-9 and TRBJ2-4, with D possibly TRBD1 on 6 matching bases. Deletions cut 3 bases from V and 7 bases from J, with 13 bases between. Germline V gene data show CDR1 as SEHNR and CDR2 as FQNEAQ (reference sequence). The CDR3 extends over 14 amino acids. CDR3 region: CASSLGAFPNIQYF. The CDR3 nucleotides are TGTGCCAGCAGCTTGGGGGCCTTCCCTAACATTCAGTACTTC.

The chain has TRBV27 and TRBJ1-1; D gene unclear. This CDR3 has 12 amino acids. Trimming removed 7 bases at V and 2 bases at J, with 8 bases between. CDR1 is MNHEY, CDR2 SMNVEV, per germline (reference sequence). The CDR3 bases are TGTGCCAGCACCGCAGGTAACACTGAAGCTTTCTTT. Protein: CASTAGNTEAFF.

This sequence joins TRBV5-1 and TRBJ2-7, with D perhaps TRBD1 (5 bases). V was cut by 0 bases and J by 2 bases, with 9 bases left in between. The CDR3 is 14 amino acids. CDR1 is SGHRS, CDR2 YFSETQ, per germline. This chain's CDR3 is CASSLGSGTYEQYF. CDR3 coding DNA: TGCGCCAGCAGCTTGGGGTCAGGGACCTACGAGCAGTACTTC.

This chain links TRBV19 with TRBJ2-7, with D perhaps TRBD2 (6 bases). The CDR3 sequence is 16 residues long. V was shortened by 4 bases and J by 5 bases, with 21 bases between the two germline ends. CDR1 is LNHDA and CDR2 is SQIVND in the germline V gene (reference sequence). Written as DNA, the CDR3 is TGTGCCAGTAGTACATCCTCGGGGGAGAGGGCCCACGAGCAGTACTTC. This codes for CASSTSSGERAHEQYF.